The 14 T cell receptor beta chains in this list originate from one sample, sequenced in a study of T cells in Graves' hyperthyroidism and ophthalmopathy (dated by TCRdb to the late 2010s). The library was obtained by multiplex PCR. The run used an Illumina HiSeq 2000. The TCR beta CDR3 regions were amplified from RNA transcripts. A first-round RT-PCR of the TCR CDR3 used the HTBI primer set with the Qiagen OneStep RT-PCR kit. TCRdb ran its own pipeline on the public reads, namely fastp trimming at Q25 and MiXCR clone calling, and kept in-frame beta chains. Under each unique CDR3 protein, matching rows form one entry showing the most common genes and DNA. Here the sample has under 350,000 distinct CDR3 sequences; 21% occur a single time. The ten largest account for over 40% of the sample. Sequenced: blood. The receptors were gathered from a woman in her forties or fifties with Graves' hyperthyroidism.

This clonotype has ten or more counts. V is TRBV20-1 and J is TRBJ2-3; 12 bases are a match to TRBD2. There are 15 residues in the CDR3. V was pared by 3 bases and J by 2 bases, with 3 bases of the junction left unmatched. Germline CDR1 and CDR2: DFQATT and SNEGSKA (reference sequence). The CDR3 loop reads CSASTSGGTTDTQYF. CDR3 coding DNA: TGCAGTGCTAGTACTAGCGGGGGGACCACAGATACGCAGTATTTT.

At least ten counts were recorded for this clonotype. This chain joins TRBV27 and TRBJ2-7; the D gene could be TRBD1 or TRBD2 (5 bases each). The CDR3 consists of 13 residues. Trimming pared 2 bases from V and 3 bases from J, leaving 8 bases between. CDR1 MNHEY and CDR2 SMNVEV come from the germline V gene (reference sequence). The CDR3 loop is CASSLGTVYEQYF. The CDR3 coding sequence is TGTGCCAGCAGTTTAGGGACGGTCTACGAGCAGTACTTC.

J is TRBJ2-7 and V is TRBV20-1; tentatively, D is TRBD2 (7 bases). Germline loops: CDR1 DFQATT, CDR2 SNEGSKA (reference sequence). The CDR3 has 13 amino acids. Trimming pared 3 bases from V and 6 bases from J, leaving 15 bases between. The CDR3 spells CSASWGGGGEQYF. CDR3 sequence (DNA): TGCAGTGCTAGTTGGGGGGGGGGCGGCGAGCAGTACTTC.

The chain has TRBV20-1 and TRBJ1-4; 7 nucleotides agree with TRBD1. CDR3 length equals 15 residues. CDR1 and CDR2 from the germline V gene are DFQATT and SNEGSKA (reference sequence). The junction had 9 bases not matched to a gene; V was cut back by 4 bases and J by 4 bases. The CDR3 DNA reads TGCAGTGCTACGAAGACAGGGTCTGGTAATGAAAAACTGTTTTTT. Translation: CSATKTGSGNEKLFF.

This clonotype was found many times. The V call is TRBV14, the J call TRBJ2-7; D might be TRBD1 (6 bases). This CDR3 is 14 amino acids long. Trimming removed 1 base from V and 3 bases from J, with 10 bases in between. Germline V gene sequence: CDR1 SGHDN, CDR2 FVKESK. CDR3 amino acids: CASSQGRTDYEQYF. DNA for the CDR3: TGTGCCAGCAGCCAAGGGAGGACAGACTACGAGCAGTACTTC.

This clonotype was picked up many times. This rearrangement joins TRBV11-3 to TRBJ2-1; D not certain. The CDR3 extends over 15 amino acids. Germline CDR1 is SGHNT and CDR2 is YENEEA. V was shortened by 5 bases and J by 1 base, with 12 bases between the two germline ends. The CDR3 loop reads CASSRAFGSYNEQFF. The CDR3 DNA follows: TGTGCCAGCAGCCGGGCCTTTGGTTCCTACAATGAGCAGTTCTTC. Using reference TRBV11-3 and TRBJ2-1 for the parts outside the CDR3, the full variable domain is EAGVVQSPRYKIIEKKQPVAFWCNPISGHNTLYWYLQNLGQGPELLIRYENEEAVDDSQLPKDRFSAERLKGVDSTLKIQPAELGDSAVYLCASSRAFGSYNEQFFGPGTRLTVL.

This clonotype occurred many times. The chain recombines TRBV11-2 with TRBJ2-3; TRBD2 matches at 12 bases. Germline assignment: CDR1 SGHAT and CDR2 FQNNGV. The CDR3 has 16 residues. The ends lost 1 base at V and 2 bases at J; junction bases unmatched: 1. CDR3: CASSLGTSGNTDTQYF. The CDR3 bases are TGTGCCAGCAGCTTAGGGACTAGCGGGAACACAGATACGCAGTATTTT.

At least ten counts were recorded for this clonotype. The gene calls are TRBV30 and TRBJ2-7; D remains ambiguous. The CDR3 covers 13 residues. V was clipped by 2 bases and J by 0 bases, with 8 bases between them. From germline, CDR1 is GTSNPN and CDR2 SVGIG (reference sequence). CDR3 in amino acids: CAWSHGPSYEQYF. The CDR3 DNA sequence: TGTGCCTGGAGTCATGGACCCTCCTACGAGCAGTACTTC.

This clonotype was found many times. The chain couples TRBV5-1 to TRBJ2-2; 8 bases align to TRBD1. The CDR3 covers 16 residues. V was pared by 2 bases and J by 3 bases, with 6 bases of the junction left unmatched. CDR1 is SGHRS, CDR2 YFSETQ, per germline. In nucleotides, the CDR3 is TGCGCCAGCAGCTTCCGGACAGGGTCTGACACCGGGGAGCTGTTTTTT. Its protein product is CASSFRTGSDTGELFF.

This clonotype has a handful of counts. CDR3 loop: CASSLSPLRGGQETQYF. The CDR3 DNA sequence: TGCGCCAGCAGCTTGTCCCCTCTCCGGGGGGGCCAAGAGACCCAGTACTTC. The chain combines TRBV5-1 with TRBJ2-5; 8 nucleotides match TRBD2. The CDR3 has 17 residues. Germline CDR1 reads SGHRS; CDR2 reads YFSETQ. J was trimmed by 1 base and V by 1 base; bases with no gene match: 9.

The J gene is TRBJ2-1, the V gene TRBV10-3; possibly TRBD2 for D (6 bases). Trimming removed 8 bases at V and 9 bases at J, with 26 bases between. This CDR3 region has 16 residues. Germline values: CDR1 ENHRY, CDR2 SYGVKD. The CDR3 coding sequence is TGTGCCATCGCGAAGTCCCGGGACTTAAAGAGGGTTGAGCAGTTCTTC. Protein: CAIAKSRDLKRVEQFF.

This clonotype was observed at least ten times. The chain is built from TRBV5-1 and TRBJ1-2; D is uncertain. The CDR3 runs to 16 residues. The germline V and J ends were trimmed by 5 bases and 2 bases, with 19 bases remaining between them. Germline loops: CDR1 SGHRS, CDR2 YFSETQ. Written as DNA, the CDR3 is TGCGCCAGCAGAAACATCGGCGGAGTCTTAAACTATGGCTACACCTTC. It specifies CASRNIGGVLNYGYTF.

The sample holds a few counts of this clonotype. The chain employs TRBV10-2 and TRBJ2-7, with D hard to call. Germline assignment: CDR1 WSHSY and CDR2 SAAADI. The CDR3 spans 13 residues. V lost 4 bases, J lost 0 bases, and 7 bases lay in between. The DNA for the CDR3 is TGCGCCAGCAGTGTGAGACGCTCCTACGAGCAGTACTTC. Translating gives CASSVRRSYEQYF.

This clonotype was detected only a few times. This chain uses TRBV29-1 with TRBJ1-5; TRBD1 matches at 8 bases. The CDR3 totals 14 residues. V lost 5 bases, J lost 3 bases, and 6 bases stayed unmatched. Per germline, CDR1 SQVTM and CDR2 ANQGSEA. The CDR3 sequence: CSVKTGDNNQPQHF. The CDR3 DNA reads as TGCAGCGTTAAGACAGGGGATAACAATCAGCCCCAGCATTTT.